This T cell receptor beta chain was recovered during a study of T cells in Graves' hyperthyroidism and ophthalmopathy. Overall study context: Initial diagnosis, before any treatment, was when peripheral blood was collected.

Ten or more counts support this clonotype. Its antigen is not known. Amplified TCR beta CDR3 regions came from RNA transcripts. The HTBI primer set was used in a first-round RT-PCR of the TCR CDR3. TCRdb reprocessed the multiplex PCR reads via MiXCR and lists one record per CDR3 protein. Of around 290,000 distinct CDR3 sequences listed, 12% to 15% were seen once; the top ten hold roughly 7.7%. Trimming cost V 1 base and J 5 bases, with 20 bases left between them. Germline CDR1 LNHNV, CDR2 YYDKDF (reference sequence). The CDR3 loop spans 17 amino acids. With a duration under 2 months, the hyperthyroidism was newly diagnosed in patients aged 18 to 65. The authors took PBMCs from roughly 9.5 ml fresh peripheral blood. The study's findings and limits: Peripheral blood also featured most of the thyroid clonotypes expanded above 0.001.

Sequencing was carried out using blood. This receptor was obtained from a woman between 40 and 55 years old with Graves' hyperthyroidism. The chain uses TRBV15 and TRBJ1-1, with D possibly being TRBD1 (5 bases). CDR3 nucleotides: TGTGCCACCAGCAGAGTAATAGTTTTGGGGGTCCCGACTGAAGCTTTCTTT. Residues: CATSRVIVLGVPTEAFF.